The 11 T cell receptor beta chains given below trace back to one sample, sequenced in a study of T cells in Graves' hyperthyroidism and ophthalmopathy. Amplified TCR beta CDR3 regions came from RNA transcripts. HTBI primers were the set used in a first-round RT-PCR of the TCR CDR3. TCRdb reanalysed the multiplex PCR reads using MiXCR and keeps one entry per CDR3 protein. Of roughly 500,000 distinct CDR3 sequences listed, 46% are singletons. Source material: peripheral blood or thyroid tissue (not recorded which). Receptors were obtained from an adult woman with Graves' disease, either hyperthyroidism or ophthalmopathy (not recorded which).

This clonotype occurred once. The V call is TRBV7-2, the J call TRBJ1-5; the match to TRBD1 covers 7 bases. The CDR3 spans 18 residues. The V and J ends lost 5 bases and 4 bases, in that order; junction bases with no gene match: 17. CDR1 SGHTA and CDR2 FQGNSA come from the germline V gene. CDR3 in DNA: TGTGCCAGCAGCGCCCTCGCCCCAACGACAGGGAGGAATCAGCCCCAGCATTTT. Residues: CASSALAPTTGRNQPQHF.

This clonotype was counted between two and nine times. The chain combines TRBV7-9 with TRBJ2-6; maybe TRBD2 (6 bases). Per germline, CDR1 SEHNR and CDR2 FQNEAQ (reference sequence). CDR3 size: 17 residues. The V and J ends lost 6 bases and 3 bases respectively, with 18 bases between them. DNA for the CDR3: TGTGCCAGCAGGGGCGGGGTCCTAGGAAGTGGGGCCAACGTCCTGACTTTC. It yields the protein CASRGGVLGSGANVLTF.

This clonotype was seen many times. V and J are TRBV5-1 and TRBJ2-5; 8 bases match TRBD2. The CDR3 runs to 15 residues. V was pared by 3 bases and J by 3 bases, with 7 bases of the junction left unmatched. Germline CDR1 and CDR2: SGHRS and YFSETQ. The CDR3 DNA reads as TGCGCCAGCAGCTCCCCCCAACTAGCGGAAGAGACCCAGTACTTC. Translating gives CASSSPQLAEETQYF. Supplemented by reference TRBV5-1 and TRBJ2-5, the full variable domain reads KAGVTQTPRYLIKTRGQQVTLSCSPISGHRSVSWYQQTPGQGLQFLFEYFSETQRNKGNFPGRFSGRQFSNSRSEMNVSTLELGDSALYLCASSSPQLAEETQYFGPGTRLLVL.

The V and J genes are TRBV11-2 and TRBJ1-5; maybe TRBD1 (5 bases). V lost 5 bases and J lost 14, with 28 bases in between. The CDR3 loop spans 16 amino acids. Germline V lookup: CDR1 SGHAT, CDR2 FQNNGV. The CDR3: CASSIGTSGSGRTEHF. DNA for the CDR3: TGTGCCAGCAGCATCGGGACTAGCGGGAGTGGGAGAACCGAGCATTTT.

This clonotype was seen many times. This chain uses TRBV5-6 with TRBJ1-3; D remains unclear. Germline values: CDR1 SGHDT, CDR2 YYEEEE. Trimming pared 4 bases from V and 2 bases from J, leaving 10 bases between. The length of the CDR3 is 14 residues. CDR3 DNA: TGTGCCAGCAGCCTCGGGCCGGCTGGAAACACCATATATTTT. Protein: CASSLGPAGNTIYF.

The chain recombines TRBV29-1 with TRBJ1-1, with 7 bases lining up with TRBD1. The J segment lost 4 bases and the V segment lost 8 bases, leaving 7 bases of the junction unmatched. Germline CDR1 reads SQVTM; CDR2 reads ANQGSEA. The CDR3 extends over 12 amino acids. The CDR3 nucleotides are TGCAGCCAAGGAAGGGGGCCCACTGAAGCTTTCTTT. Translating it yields CSQGRGPTEAFF.

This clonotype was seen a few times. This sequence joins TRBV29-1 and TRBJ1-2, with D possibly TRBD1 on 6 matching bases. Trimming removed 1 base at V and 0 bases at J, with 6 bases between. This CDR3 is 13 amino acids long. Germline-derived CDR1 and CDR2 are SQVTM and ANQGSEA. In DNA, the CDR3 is TGCAGCGTTGAAGGGGGGCCTAACTATGGCTACACCTTC. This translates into CSVEGGPNYGYTF. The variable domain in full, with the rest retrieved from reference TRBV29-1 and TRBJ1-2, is SAVISQKPSRDICQRGTSLTIQCQVDSQVTMMFWYRQQPGQSLTLIATANQGSEATYESGFVIDKFPISRPNLTFSTLTVSNMSPEDSSIYLCSVEGGPNYGYTFGSGTRLTVV.

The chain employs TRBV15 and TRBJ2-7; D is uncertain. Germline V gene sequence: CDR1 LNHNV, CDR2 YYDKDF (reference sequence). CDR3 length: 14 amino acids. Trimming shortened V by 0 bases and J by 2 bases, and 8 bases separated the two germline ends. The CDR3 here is CATSRDRVAYEQYF. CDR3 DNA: TGTGCCACCAGCAGAGATCGGGTGGCCTACGAGCAGTACTTC.

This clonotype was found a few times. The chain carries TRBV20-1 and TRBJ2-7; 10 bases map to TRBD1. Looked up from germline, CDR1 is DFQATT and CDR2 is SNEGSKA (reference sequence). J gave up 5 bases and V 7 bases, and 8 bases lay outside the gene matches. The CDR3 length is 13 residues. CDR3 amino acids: CSVIGTGVHEQYF. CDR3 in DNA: TGCAGTGTAATAGGGACAGGGGTCCACGAGCAGTACTTC.

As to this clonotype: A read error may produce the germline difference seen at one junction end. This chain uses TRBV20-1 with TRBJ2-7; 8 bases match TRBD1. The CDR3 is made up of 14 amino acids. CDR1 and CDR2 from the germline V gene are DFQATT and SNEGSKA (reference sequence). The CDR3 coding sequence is TGCAGTGCTCGAGACAGGGGATACTCCTACGAGCAGTACTTC. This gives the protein CSARDRGYSYEQYF.

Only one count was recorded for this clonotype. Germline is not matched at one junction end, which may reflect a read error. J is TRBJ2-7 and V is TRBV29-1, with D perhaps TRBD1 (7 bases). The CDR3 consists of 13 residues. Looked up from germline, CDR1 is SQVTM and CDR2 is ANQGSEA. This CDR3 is CSVEGQGGYEKYF. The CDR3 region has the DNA TGCAGCGTCGAGGGGCAGGGGGGATACGAGAAGTACTTC.